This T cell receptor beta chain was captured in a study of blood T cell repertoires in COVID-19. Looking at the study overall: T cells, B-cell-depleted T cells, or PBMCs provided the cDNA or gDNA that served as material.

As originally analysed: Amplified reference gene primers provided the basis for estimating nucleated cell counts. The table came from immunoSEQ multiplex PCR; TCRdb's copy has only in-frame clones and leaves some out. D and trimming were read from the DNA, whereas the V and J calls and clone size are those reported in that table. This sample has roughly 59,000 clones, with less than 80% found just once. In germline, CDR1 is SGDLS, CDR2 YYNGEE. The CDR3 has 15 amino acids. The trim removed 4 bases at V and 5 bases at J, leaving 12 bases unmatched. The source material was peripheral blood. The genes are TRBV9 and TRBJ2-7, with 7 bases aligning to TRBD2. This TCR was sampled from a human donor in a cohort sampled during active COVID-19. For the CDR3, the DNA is TGTGCCAGCAGCCCGAACCTTCGGGGGGTCCACGAGCAGTACTTC. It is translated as CASSPNLRGVHEQYF.